These 14 T cell receptor beta chains originate from one sample sequenced in a study of early T cells in non-severe SARS-CoV-2 infection. From the 5' RACE reads, TCRdb called clonotypes with MiXCR, one entry per CDR3 protein. The table records tens of thousands of distinct CDR3 sequences, approximately 5.6% of them present only once. The sample taken for sequencing was whole blood. The receptor source for this set is an adult who was a healthcare worker with PCR-confirmed SARS-CoV-2 infection or an uninfected control (not recorded which).

The J gene is TRBJ2-6, the V gene TRBV19; no definite D call. The CDR3 is made up of 15 amino acids. CDR1 LNHDA and CDR2 SQIVND come from the germline V gene (reference sequence). Trimming shortened V by 6 bases and J by 0 bases, and 9 bases separated the two germline ends. CDR3 nucleotides: TGTGCCAGTAGCCCAACAGACTCTGGGGCCAACGTCCTGACTTTC. Encoded protein: CASSPTDSGANVLTF.

This clonotype showed up many times. This chain joins TRBV7-6 and TRBJ1-4, with 7 nucleotides matching TRBD1. The J segment lost 4 bases and the V segment lost 1 base, leaving 3 bases of the junction unmatched. The CDR3 spans 15 residues. Germline loops: CDR1 SGHVS, CDR2 FNYEAQ. The CDR3 nucleotides are TGTGCCAGCAGCTTAGTTACAGGGGTTAATGAAAAACTGTTTTTT. Its protein is CASSLVTGVNEKLFF.

This chain joins TRBV9 and TRBJ1-1; TRBD1 matches at 8 bases. The length of the CDR3 is 15 residues. CDR1 and CDR2 from the germline V gene are SGDLS and YYNGEE. V was clipped by 2 bases and J by 10 bases; unmatched bases: 13. This chain's CDR3 is CASSVEDRAGHVAFF. As DNA, the CDR3 is TGTGCCAGCAGCGTGGAGGACAGGGCCGGCCACGTAGCTTTCTTT. The full variable domain, rest sourced from reference TRBV9 and TRBJ1-1, is DSGVTQTPKHLITATGQRVTLRCSPRSGDLSVYWYQQSLDQGLQFLIQYYNGEERAKGNILERFSAQQFPDLHSELNLSSLELGDSALYFCASSVEDRAGHVAFFGQGTRLTVV.

This clonotype was observed many times. This chain links TRBV7-9 with TRBJ2-3; possible D gene TRBD1, 7 bases. The CDR3 is made up of 14 amino acids. Deletions cut 5 bases from V and 5 bases from J, with 14 bases between. Germline assignment: CDR1 SEHNR and CDR2 FQNEAQ (reference sequence). The chain's CDR3 is CASSAGGPQDTQYF. CDR3 in DNA: TGTGCCAGCAGCGCAGGGGGGCCCCAAGATACGCAGTATTTT. The whole variable domain, filled in from reference TRBV7-9 and TRBJ2-3, reads DTGVSQNPRHKITKRGQNVTFRCDPISEHNRLYWYRQTLGQGPEFLTYFQNEAQLEKSRLLSDRFSAERPKGSFSTLEIQRTEQGDSAMYLCASSAGGPQDTQYFGPGTRLTVL.

V gene TRBV7-2 combines with J gene TRBJ2-3; a possible D gene is TRBD2 (6 bases). Per germline, CDR1 SGHTA and CDR2 FQGNSA. The CDR3 extends over 16 amino acids. V shed 3 bases and J shed 4 bases, with 17 bases lying between them. The CDR3 nucleotides read TGTGCCAGCAGCTTCCGGGGCGGGGTGAGGCCAGATACGCAGTATTTT. This codes for CASSFRGGVRPDTQYF.

This clonotype was recorded at least ten times. This chain connects TRBV2 to TRBJ2-1; D is unresolved. V was clipped by 8 bases and J by 0 bases, with 14 bases between them. The CDR3 runs to 15 residues. Germline V gene lookup returns CDR1 SNHLY and CDR2 FYNNEI. CDR3 sequence reads: CASPPGPHSYNEQFF. CDR3 nucleotide sequence: TGTGCCAGCCCCCCTGGCCCTCACTCCTACAATGAGCAGTTCTTC.

This clonotype was observed a few times. This rearrangement joins TRBV7-3 to TRBJ2-5; 12 positions match TRBD1. The CDR3 is made up of 16 amino acids. Germline V CDR1 and CDR2: SGHTA, FQGTGA. The trim removed 4 bases at V and 1 base at J, leaving 4 bases unmatched. The CDR3 sequence is CASSSGTGGPQETQYF. In DNA form, the CDR3 reads TGTGCCAGCAGCTCCGGGACAGGGGGCCCCCAAGAGACCCAGTACTTC. Full variable domain (remainder filled in from reference TRBV7-3 and TRBJ2-5): GAGVSQTPSNKVTEKGKYVELRCDPISGHTALYWYRQSLGQGPEFLIYFQGTGAADDSGLPNDRFFAVRPEGSVSTLKIQRTERGDSAVYLCASSSGTGGPQETQYFGPGTRLLVL.

This clonotype was counted ten times or more. The CDR3 DNA reads TGTGCCAGCTCACCAAGGGGTGGGTCTCAAGAGACCCAGTACTTC. Translation: CASSPRGGSQETQYF. The chain couples TRBV18 to TRBJ2-5, with D possibly matching TRBD1 (5 bases). CDR3 size: 15 residues. Germline V gene lookup returns CDR1 KGHSH and CDR2 LQKENI. The ends were cut back, 2 bases at V and 2 bases at J, with 12 bases in the middle.

This clonotype was recorded many times. The chain recombines TRBV12-3 or TRBV12-4 with TRBJ1-2; D is unresolved. CDR3 length: 12 residues. Deletions cut 4 bases from V and 8 bases from J, with 11 bases between. DNA of the CDR3: TGTGCCAGCAGTTCCTCCACGGGGGGCTACACCTTC. Amino acids: CASSSSTGGYTF.

This rearrangement joins TRBV2 to TRBJ1-4; 7 nucleotides match TRBD1. CDR3 length equals 14 residues. Germline CDR1 and CDR2: SNHLY and FYNNEI. With 3 bases clipped from V and 8 bases from J, the junction kept 6 bases outside the gene matches. This chain's CDR3 is CASSERQGNEKLFF. The CDR3 region has the DNA TGTGCCAGCAGTGAGAGACAGGGCAACGAAAAACTGTTTTTT.

This clonotype is termed medium-sized. The rearrangement links TRBV11-2 to TRBJ2-7; 11 bases are shared with TRBD1. Germline CDR1 SGHAT, CDR2 FQNNGV. V gave up 5 bases and J gave up 5 bases; unmatched junction bases: 11. This CDR3 region has 16 residues. CDR3 bases: TGTGCCAGCAGCACTAACTCCGGGACAGGGGGTCACGAGCAGTACTTC. Protein product: CASSTNSGTGGHEQYF. Looking up the rest from reference TRBV11-2 and TRBJ2-7 gives the full variable domain: EAGVAQSPRYKIIEKRQSVAFWCNPISGHATLYWYQQILGQGPKLLIQFQNNGVVDDSQLPKDRFSAERLKGVDSTLKIQPAKLEDSAVYLCASSTNSGTGGHEQYFGPGTRLTVT.

The chain recombines TRBV28 with TRBJ1-2; the D is unclear. The CDR3 runs 13 residues. The V end lost 7 bases, the J end lost 4 bases, and 13 bases lay between the germline ends. CDR1 is MDHEN and CDR2 is SYDVKM in the germline V gene. Here the CDR3 DNA reads TGTGCCAGCAAGGGAGGGTCATTCTATGGCTACACCTTC. Its translation: CASKGGSFYGYTF.

CDR3 DNA: TGTGCCAGCAGTTTCCGACAGGGCGACTATGGCTACACCTTC. Protein sequence: CASSFRQGDYGYTF. V is TRBV28 and J is TRBJ1-2; 7 positions agree with TRBD1. This CDR3 region has 14 residues. V shed 3 bases, J shed 3 bases, and the junction held 4 bases outside the gene matches. CDR1 and CDR2 from the germline V gene are MDHEN and SYDVKM.

CDR3 sequence (DNA): TGTGCCAGCAGTTTACAACAAAGCACTGGCTACACCTTC. Protein product: CASSLQQSTGYTF. The V call is TRBV12-3 or TRBV12-4, the J call TRBJ1-2, with D unresolved. V lost 2 bases to trimming and J lost 7 bases, with 11 bases between them. The CDR3 consists of 13 residues.